This T cell receptor (beta chain) derives from a study of cytotoxic CD8 clonotypes in ibrutinib-treated CLL. On the study more broadly: Averaging across samples gave about 230,000 productive templates and approximately 92,000 productive rearrangements.

Libraries were prepared by immunoSEQ multiplex PCR; TCRdb keeps only in-frame clonotypes and omits some of them. The data show over 110,000 clones, around 93% seen once. Library input was around 2 micrograms of DNA from cryopreserved PBMCs. The V and J ends lost 5 bases and 0 bases, in that order; junction bases with no gene match: 1. The CDR3 is 16 amino acids. The germline V gene encodes CDR1 SGHDN and CDR2 FVKESK. Study outcomes and limitations: Public clonotypes showed up rarely, and on treatment they shrank or held steady. There were differences in sampling times between sustained-remission and progressing patients.

The table lists this clone with a few counts. Its antigen is currently unknown. V usage is TRBV14 and J usage is TRBJ2-1, with 13 bases lining up with TRBD2. The material was PBMCs, obtained after 12 months of ibrutinib treatment. The sequence was obtained from a human donor with chronic lymphocytic leukemia. The CDR3 loop is CASSGLAGDSYNEQFF. Written as DNA, the CDR3 is TGTGCCAGCAGCGGACTAGCGGGAGACTCCTACAATGAGCAGTTCTTC.